Below, 14 T cell receptor beta chains from the same sample are listed, as sequenced in a study of CD8+ T cells in alopecia areata. The treatment is: oral pan-JAK inhibitor, 5-10 mg twice daily. cDNA prepared by RNA extraction and subsequent reverse transcription served as the template for sequencing. Only in-frame clones appear in the TCRdb table, and some are missing; sequencing was by immunoSEQ multiplex PCR. The sample includes a few hundred thousand clones, over 60% of them seen just once. Sequenced material: CD4+ T cells sorted from blood, taken at week 44, from a patient treated with tofacitinib. The source is a human donor with alopecia areata.

The V and J genes are TRBV29-1 and TRBJ2-7; tentatively, D is TRBD2 (6 bases). V gave up 4 bases and J gave up 0 bases, with 10 bases separating them. The CDR3 extends over 13 amino acids. CDR1 is SQVTM and CDR2 is ANQGSEA in the germline V gene. CDR3 protein: CSVATSLSYEQYF. The CDR3, as DNA: TGCAGCGTTGCCACTAGCCTCTCCTACGAGCAGTACTTC.

The chain links TRBV5-1 to TRBJ2-7; no firm D call. From germline, CDR1 is SGHRS and CDR2 YFSETQ. V lost 0 bases and J 0 bases, leaving 10 bases between the germline ends. The length of the CDR3 is 15 residues. CDR3 sequence: CASSLGQASSYEQYF. The CDR3 DNA is TGCGCCAGCAGCTTGGGGCAGGCAAGCTCCTACGAGCAGTACTTC.

This chain joins TRBV7-2 and TRBJ1-2; 8 bases align to TRBD1. V shed 3 bases, J shed 4 bases, and the junction held 4 bases outside the gene matches. In germline, CDR1 is SGHTA, CDR2 FQGNSA. The CDR3 has 14 residues. The CDR3 loop is CASSFDRGPYGYTF. CDR3 coding DNA: TGTGCCAGCAGCTTTGACAGGGGCCCCTATGGCTACACCTTC. The full variable domain, in which reference TRBV7-2 and TRBJ1-2 provide the parts outside the CDR3, is GAGVSQSPSNKVTEKGKDVELRCDPISGHTALYWYRQSLGQGLEFLIYFQGNSAPDKSGLPSDRFSAERTGGSVSTLTIQRTQQEDSAVYLCASSFDRGPYGYTFGSGTRLTVV.

V and J are TRBV15 and TRBJ1-2; D gene uncertain. This CDR3 is built from 13 residues. Germline CDR1 LNHNV, CDR2 YYDKDF (reference sequence). V was shortened by 0 bases and J by 2 bases, with 4 bases between the two germline ends. The CDR3 reads CATSRDLNYGYTF. The CDR3, as DNA: TGTGCCACCAGCAGAGATCTCAACTATGGCTACACCTTC.

This chain joins TRBV10-3 and TRBJ2-2, with unresolved D. CDR1 ENHRY and CDR2 SYGVKD come from the germline V gene. The CDR3 has 13 amino acids. V lost 10 bases to trimming and J lost 2 bases, with 11 bases between them. CDR3 loop: CATRALNTGELFF. In DNA form, the CDR3 reads TGTGCCACCCGAGCCCTAAACACCGGGGAGCTGTTTTTT.

This clone was seen only a few times. The DNA for the CDR3 is TGCGCCAGCAGCTTGGGAGGGCTATCCACAGATACGCAGTATTTT. It yields the protein CASSLGGLSTDTQYF. The V and J genes are TRBV5-1 and TRBJ2-3, with D possibly matching TRBD2 (5 bases). Germline V gene sequence: CDR1 SGHRS, CDR2 YFSETQ. The CDR3 is 15 residues long. V was shortened by 0 bases and J by 2 bases, with 10 bases between the two germline ends.

The chain uses TRBV19 and TRBJ2-7, with a weak D call TRBD1 (6 bases). This CDR3 contains 13 residues. Per the germline V gene, CDR1 is LNHDA and CDR2 is SQIVND (reference sequence). Deletions cut 4 bases from V and 6 bases from J, with 13 bases between. CDR3 protein: CASSTQGSTEQYF. The CDR3 nucleotides are TGTGCCAGTAGTACACAGGGTTCCACCGAGCAGTACTTC.

The rearrangement joins TRBV7-3 to TRBJ2-2; 7 nucleotides agree with TRBD2. From germline, CDR1 is SGHTA and CDR2 FQGTGA. V lost 4 bases to trimming and J lost 7 bases; unmatched junction nucleotides: 3. CDR3 size: 13 residues. This CDR3 is CASSSTSYGELFF. CDR3 bases: TGTGCCAGCAGCTCGACTAGCTACGGGGAGCTGTTTTTT.

This clone was found a few times. The chain employs TRBV14 and TRBJ2-3; either TRBD1 or TRBD2 may supply D (5 bases each). Per germline, CDR1 SGHDN and CDR2 FVKESK. V lost 1 base to trimming and J lost 6 bases, with 11 bases between them. CDR3 length: 14 residues. CDR3 region: CASSQGGTIDTQYF. The CDR3 bases are TGTGCCAGCAGCCAAGGGGGGACGATTGATACGCAGTATTTT.

The chain links TRBV4-3 to TRBJ2-7, with TRBD1 matching over 8 bases. The CDR3 spans 16 residues. The trim removed 3 bases at V and 3 bases at J, leaving 10 bases unmatched. Germline V lookup: CDR1 LGHNA, CDR2 YSLEER. CDR3 in amino acids: CASSHFQVDRVYEQYF. The CDR3 DNA is TGCGCCAGCAGCCATTTCCAAGTGGACAGGGTCTACGAGCAGTACTTC.

The CDR3 DNA follows: TGTGCCAGCAGTTTTTTAGCGGGGGTGCTCACAGATACGCAGTATTTT. Encoded protein: CASSFLAGVLTDTQYF. The gene calls are TRBV6-6 and TRBJ2-3; 9 nucleotides match TRBD2. This CDR3 region has 16 residues. Germline CDR1 and CDR2: MNHNY and SVGAGI (reference sequence). J gave up 2 bases and V 4 bases, and 7 bases lay outside the gene matches.

J is TRBJ1-2 and V is TRBV9; a possible D gene is TRBD1 (6 bases). The V end was cut by 1 base, the J end by 4 bases, with 14 bases between. Germline V gene lookup returns CDR1 SGDLS and CDR2 YYNGEE. The CDR3 has 15 residues. CDR3 region: CASSVNQGTGYGYTF. The CDR3 nucleotides read TGTGCCAGCAGCGTAAACCAGGGGACGGGCTATGGCTACACCTTC.

The V call is TRBV2, the J call TRBJ1-2; D is undetermined. Germline values: CDR1 SNHLY, CDR2 FYNNEI. This CDR3 has 11 residues. Between the trimmed V and J ends, which lost 5 bases and 4 bases, there was a span of 5 bases. CDR3 coding DNA: TGTGCCAGCAGTCCTACCTATGGCTACACCTTC. Its translation: CASSPTYGYTF.

The J gene is TRBJ2-5, the V gene TRBV14; D may be TRBD2 (5 bases). The CDR3 is made up of 13 amino acids. From germline, CDR1 is SGHDN and CDR2 FVKESK. The ends were cut back, 1 base at V and 4 bases at J, with 7 bases in the middle. The CDR3 DNA sequence: TGTGCCAGCAGCCAAGGAGGGAGAGAGACCCAGTACTTC. This codes for CASSQGGRETQYF.